The entry that follows covers one T cell receptor beta chain sequence. This receptor's antigen is unknown. Within one base of it there is no much larger clone, and no base qualities were kept. Measured from the cysteine to the phenylalanine, the CDR3 is 15 residues long. CDR3 DNA only is kept here, 45 bases in frame from base 1. Relative to germline, V is 4 bases shorter and J is 0 bases shorter, with 9 bases between their ends. Looking up the germline V gene yields CDR1 SGHAT and CDR2 FQNNGV. This entry belongs to a study of lymphopenia after photon versus proton radiotherapy (dated by TCRdb to between 2017 and 2020). Describing the broader study: The study compared the immunological effects of photon versus proton radiation therapy in patients with gastrointestinal tumors who developed high-grade lymphopenia. The cohort comprised approximately 21 patients with gastrointestinal tumors who received either photon or proton therapy and then developed lymphopenia. The study was designed to characterize how the impact on the immune system differs between the two radiation modalities. Beyond this particular receptor, the publication reports: Across the cohort, an inverse correlation was found between a larger post-nadir drop in TCR diversity and overall survival time among patients who died. Proton-treated patients stayed relatively stable during treatment, while photon-treated patients lost naive T cells and TCR diversity and gained effector/memory populations. The authors looked at the survival association only in patients who died, and they framed better survival with proton therapy as a possibility rather than a demonstrated result. After the lymphocyte count nadir, oligoclonal expansion, especially of CD8+ Temra cells, was observed in photon-treated repertoires, and the drop in diversity was driven by this expansion.

Library preparation used the immunoSEQ multiplex PCR assay. T cell repertoires were profiled with deep sequencing of rearranged TCR beta loci together with multiparametric flow cytometry. The immuneACCESS repertoire file appears here via TCRdb, limited to in-frame rearrangements. These files lack a portion of the clones; in checked studies, under half of the deficit traces to unresolved V genes, and the cause of the others is not known. Here the sample has around 26,000 clones; 90% occur a single time. In total, the top ten clones hold approximately 0.81% of the sample. The sample here was peripheral blood, taken from a patient treated with photon-based radiotherapy. The source is a woman between 45 and 60 years old with cholangiocarcinoma. The chain is assembled from TRBV11-2 and TRBJ2-2, and the D gene may be TRBD1, 6 bases matching. The CDR3 reads as follows: CASSSTGSNTGELFF. The nucleotides read TGTGCCAGCAGCTCGACAGGATCGAACACCGGGGAGCTGTTTTTT. With the rest looked up from the reference TRBV11-2 and TRBJ2-2 genes rather than sequenced, the full variable domain is EAGVAQSPRYKIIEKRQSVAFWCNPISGHATLYWYQQILGQGPKLLIQFQNNGVVDDSQLPKDRFSAERLKGVDSTLKIQPAKLEDSAVYLCASSSTGSNTGELFFGEGSRLTVL.